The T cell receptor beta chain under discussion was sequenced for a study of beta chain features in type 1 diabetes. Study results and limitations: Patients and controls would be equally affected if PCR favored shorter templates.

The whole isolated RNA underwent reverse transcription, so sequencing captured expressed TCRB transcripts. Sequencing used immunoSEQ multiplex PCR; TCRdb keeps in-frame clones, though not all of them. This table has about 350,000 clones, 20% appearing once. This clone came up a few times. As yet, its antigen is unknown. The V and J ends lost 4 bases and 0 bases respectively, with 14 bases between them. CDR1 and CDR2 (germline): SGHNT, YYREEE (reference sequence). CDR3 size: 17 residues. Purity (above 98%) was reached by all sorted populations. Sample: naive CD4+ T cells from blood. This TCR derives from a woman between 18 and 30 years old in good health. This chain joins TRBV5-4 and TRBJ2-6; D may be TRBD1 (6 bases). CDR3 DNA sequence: TGTGCCAGCAGCCCTAGGACAGAATCCTCTGGGGCCAACGTCCTGACTTTC. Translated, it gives CASSPRTESSGANVLTF.